One and the same sample provided the 9 T cell receptor beta chains below, sequenced in a study of T-cell reconstitution after alpha-beta-depleted transplantation in children. The library targeted TCRbeta and was prepared with unique molecular identifiers. TCRdb recomputed calls from the PCR reads with MiXCR, one row per CDR3 protein. The table includes 780,000 or so distinct CDR3 sequences, less than 20% detected once. The sample here was PBMCs, mostly from graft donor cells, taken 360 days after TCRalphabeta/CD19-depleted stem cell transplant. These receptors were taken from a male patient younger than 18 who had a stem cell transplant for acute lymphoblastic leukemia, so the T cells may come from the graft donor.

V is TRBV15 and J is TRBJ2-3, with 10 bases lining up with TRBD2. The V and J ends lost 0 bases and 6 bases, in that order; junction bases with no gene match: 9. This CDR3 comprises 17 residues. Germline CDR1 is LNHNV and CDR2 is YYDKDF (reference sequence). Written as DNA, the CDR3 is TGTGCCACCAGCAGAGATAGGAAGCTAGCGGGAGTGGATACGCAGTATTTT. Amino acid sequence: CATSRDRKLAGVDTQYF.

V gene TRBV7-3 combines with J gene TRBJ2-3; 8 bases fit TRBD2. Trimming removed 4 bases from V and 4 bases from J; junction bases left unmatched: 7. This CDR3 spans 15 amino acids. Germline-derived CDR1 and CDR2 are SGHTA and FQGTGA. The CDR3: CASSSISGTADTQYF. As DNA, the CDR3 is TGTGCCAGCAGCTCTATTAGCGGGACCGCAGATACGCAGTATTTT.

The chain employs TRBV19 and TRBJ2-1; either TRBD1 or TRBD2 may supply D (6 bases each). CDR1 is LNHDA and CDR2 is SQIVND in the germline V gene (reference sequence). The V gene lost 4 bases and the J gene lost 6 bases, with 19 bases spanning the gap. The CDR3 length is 16 residues. The CDR3 DNA is TGTGCCAGTAGTACTGGAGGGGGACCCGCAGCCAATGAGCAGTTCTTC. The encoded protein is CASSTGGGPAANEQFF. Looking up the rest from reference TRBV19 and TRBJ2-1 gives the full variable domain: DGGITQSPKYLFRKEGQNVTLSCEQNLNHDAMYWYRQDPGQGLRLIYYSQIVNDFQKGDIAEGYSVSREKKESFPLTVTSAQKNPTAFYLCASSTGGGPAANEQFFGPGTRLTVL.

The rearrangement joins TRBV20-1 to TRBJ1-4, with unresolved D. Germline CDR1 is DFQATT and CDR2 is SNEGSKA (reference sequence). This CDR3 contains 12 residues. Trimming shortened V by 6 bases and J by 8 bases, and 13 bases separated the two germline ends. The CDR3 coding sequence is TGCAGTGCCAGAATAAGGACGGAAAAACTGTTTTTT. This sequence encodes CSARIRTEKLFF.

Only a few counts were recorded for this clonotype. This chain links TRBV5-1 with TRBJ1-4, with 8 bases matching TRBD1. From germline, CDR1 is SGHRS and CDR2 YFSETQ. V dropped 5 bases and J dropped 7; count of bases not matched to a gene: 10. The CDR3 has 15 residues. CDR3 DNA: TGCGCCAGCAGTCCGGGAGCAGGGGGCGGTGAAAAACTGTTTTTT. Encoded protein: CASSPGAGGGEKLFF.

The chain combines TRBV30 with TRBJ2-7, with D possibly being TRBD1 (6 bases). The V gene's germline CDR1 is GTSNPN and CDR2 SVGIG (reference sequence). This CDR3 spans 12 amino acids. With 4 bases removed from V and 3 bases from J, the gap between germline ends came to 10 bases. The CDR3 DNA sequence: TGTGCCTGGAACCGACAGGACTACGAGCAGTACTTC. It yields the protein CAWNRQDYEQYF. Filled out from reference TRBV30 and TRBJ2-7, the complete variable domain reads SQTIHQWPATLVQPVGSPLSLECTVEGTSNPNLYWYRQAAGRGLQLLFYSVGIGQISSEVPQNLSASRPQDRQFILSSKKLLLSDSGFYLCAWNRQDYEQYFGPGTRLTVT.

A few counts support this clonotype. This chain connects TRBV15 to TRBJ1-4; no clear D gene. V dropped 0 bases and J dropped 4 bases, with 6 bases sitting between them. CDR1 and CDR2 from the germline V gene are LNHNV and YYDKDF (reference sequence). The CDR3 totals 14 residues. The CDR3, as DNA: TGTGCCACCAGCAGAGAAAAGGGTAATGAAAAACTGTTTTTT. Translation: CATSREKGNEKLFF.

The rearrangement links TRBV10-3 to TRBJ2-1, with 12 bases lining up with TRBD2. The junction had 8 bases not matched to a gene; V was cut back by 10 bases and J by 4 bases. This CDR3 is 15 amino acids long. The germline CDR1 and CDR2 sequences are ENHRY and SYGVKD. For the CDR3, the DNA is TGTGCCACCGCCGGACTAGCGGGAAATTACAATGAGCAGTTCTTC. Translating gives CATAGLAGNYNEQFF.

This clonotype has just a few counts. J is TRBJ2-6 and V is TRBV5-1; D unclear. With 0 bases removed from V and 1 base from J, the gap between germline ends came to 5 bases. The CDR3 totals 15 residues. CDR1 and CDR2 from the germline V gene are SGHRS and YFSETQ. CDR3 coding DNA: TGCGCCAGCAGCTTGGAAAATTCTGGGGCCAACGTCCTGACTTTC. Translation gives CASSLENSGANVLTF.